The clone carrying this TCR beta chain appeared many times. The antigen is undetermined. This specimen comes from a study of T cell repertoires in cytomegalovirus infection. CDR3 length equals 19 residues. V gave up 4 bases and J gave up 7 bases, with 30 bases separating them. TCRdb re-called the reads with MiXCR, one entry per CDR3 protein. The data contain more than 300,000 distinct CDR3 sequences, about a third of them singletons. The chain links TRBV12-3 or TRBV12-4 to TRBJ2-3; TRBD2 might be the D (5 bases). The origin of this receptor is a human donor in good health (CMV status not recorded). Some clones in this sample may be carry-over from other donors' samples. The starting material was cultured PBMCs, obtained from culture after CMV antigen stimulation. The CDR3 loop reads CASSSLAIRTHALLNTQYF. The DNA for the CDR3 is TGTGCCAGCAGTTCGTTAGCGATCAGAACCCACGCTTTATTGAATACGCAGTATTTT.